The clone carrying this TCR beta chain was observed a few times. An end of the junction differs from the germline gene, which may be a read error. These data originate in a study of metastatic and nonmetastatic thyroid tumors. CDR3 length equals 16 residues. CDR1 is MDHEN, CDR2 SYDVKM, per germline. Using MiXCR, TCRdb reanalyzed the PCR reads. The sample yields about 15,000 clones, roughly 29% seen once. Treatment of any kind had been given to no patient before thyroid surgery. Sequences were obtained from tumor tissue. The chain recombines TRBV28 with TRBJ2-2; TRBD2 agrees at 12 bases. This TCR was sampled from a male donor with papillary thyroid cancer or a benign thyroid nodule (not recorded which). Some clones in this sample may be carry-over from other donors' samples. The CDR3 DNA is TGTGCCAGCAGACAGACTAGCGGGAGTTGGACCTGGGAGCTGTCTTTT. Translation: CASRQTSGSWTWELSF.